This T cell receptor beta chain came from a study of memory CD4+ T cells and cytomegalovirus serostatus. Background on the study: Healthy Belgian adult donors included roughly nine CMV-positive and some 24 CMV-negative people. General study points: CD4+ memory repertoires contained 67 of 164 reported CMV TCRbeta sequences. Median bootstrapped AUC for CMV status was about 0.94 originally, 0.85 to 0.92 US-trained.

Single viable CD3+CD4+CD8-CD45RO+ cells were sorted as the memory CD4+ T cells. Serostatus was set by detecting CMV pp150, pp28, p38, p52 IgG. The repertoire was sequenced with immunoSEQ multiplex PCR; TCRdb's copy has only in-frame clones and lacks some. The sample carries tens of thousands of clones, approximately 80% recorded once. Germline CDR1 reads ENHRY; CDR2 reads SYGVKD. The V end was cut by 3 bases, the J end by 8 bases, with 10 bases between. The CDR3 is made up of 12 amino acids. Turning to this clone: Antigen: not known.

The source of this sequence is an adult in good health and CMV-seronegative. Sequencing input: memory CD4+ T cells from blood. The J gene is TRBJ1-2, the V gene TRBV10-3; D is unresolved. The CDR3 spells CAISDRQVGYTF. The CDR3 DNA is TGTGCCATCAGTGATAGGCAGGTCGGCTACACCTTC.